The 24 T cell receptor beta chains listed next were all sequenced from one sample in a study of vaccination and CD4 T cells after COVID-19. An Oncomine TCR Beta short-read assay was used to sequence the DNA from cultured CD4+ T cells. TCRdb called the PCR reads again in MiXCR, with one record for every CDR3 protein. The table shows 8,500 to 13,000 distinct CDR3 sequences, with 40% to 50% occurring only once. These receptors are not linked to any known antigen. Regarding treatment: roughly 11-day PBMC culture with coronavirus spike peptide pools or control peptides (ViraFEST assay). Specimen: CD4+ T cells from blood, cultured in vitro. The receptors originated from a human donor who had recovered from COVID-19.

The chain employs TRBV6-4 and TRBJ1-6; D remains unclear. This CDR3 contains 15 residues. V lost 2 bases and J lost 3, with 8 bases in between. Germline CDR1 is MRHNA and CDR2 is SNTAGT. In nucleotides, the CDR3 is TGTGCCAGCAGTGACACGAACAGCTATAATTCACCCCTCCACTTT. Translated, it gives CASSDTNSYNSPLHF.

Details on this clonotype: An end of the junction differs from the germline gene, which may be a read error. The J gene is TRBJ1-6, the V gene TRBV20-1, with a weak D call TRBD1 (5 bases). Germline V gives CDR1 DFQATT, CDR2 SNEGSKA (reference sequence). The CDR3 spans 16 residues. The CDR3 DNA reads as TGCAGTGCCAGAGGGAGCTTCCGCGGGGCTAATTCACCCCTCCACTTT. Amino acid sequence: CSARGSFRGANSPLHF.

The chain recombines TRBV5-1 with TRBJ2-3; D is possibly TRBD1 or TRBD2 (5 bases each). Germline V gives CDR1 SGHRS, CDR2 YFSETQ. V shed 4 bases and J shed 11 bases, with 14 bases lying between them. The CDR3 length is 12 residues. The CDR3 protein is CASSGGRDQQYF. CDR3 bases: TGCGCCAGCAGCGGAGGCCGGGACCAGCAGTATTTT.

This clonotype has more than one count but fewer than ten. This chain links TRBV10-3 with TRBJ2-3; D remains unclear. Trimming removed 1 base at V and 1 base at J, with 6 bases between. The CDR3 contains 14 residues. The germline V gene has CDR1 ENHRY and CDR2 SYGVKD. The CDR3 region is CAISEFAGTDTQYF. CDR3 DNA sequence: TGTGCCATCAGTGAGTTTGCTGGCACAGATACGCAGTATTTT.

The chain links TRBV7-2 to TRBJ1-2; a possible D gene is TRBD1 (6 bases). V gave up 7 bases and J gave up 8 bases, with 20 bases separating them. Germline V lookup: CDR1 SGHTA, CDR2 FQGNSA. The CDR3 runs to 14 residues. The CDR3 is CASTTIGGARGYTF. CDR3 DNA: TGTGCCAGCACCACTATCGGGGGCGCGAGGGGCTACACCTTC. Full variable domain (missing parts from reference TRBV7-2 and TRBJ1-2): GAGVSQSPSNKVTEKGKDVELRCDPISGHTALYWYRQSLGQGLEFLIYFQGNSAPDKSGLPSDRFSAERTGGSVSTLTIQRTQQEDSAVYLCASTTIGGARGYTFGSGTRLTVV.

V usage is TRBV5-1 and J usage is TRBJ1-1; D may be TRBD1 (6 bases). CDR1 and CDR2 (germline): SGHRS, YFSETQ. Trimming removed 1 base at V and 6 bases at J, with 13 bases between. This CDR3 is 14 amino acids long. The CDR3 sequence is CASSLSPGGPEAFF. Here the CDR3 DNA reads TGCGCCAGCAGCTTGTCTCCGGGGGGGCCTGAAGCTTTCTTT. The full variable domain, in which reference TRBV5-1 and TRBJ1-1 provide the parts outside the CDR3, is KAGVTQTPRYLIKTRGQQVTLSCSPISGHRSVSWYQQTPGQGLQFLFEYFSETQRNKGNFPGRFSGRQFSNSRSEMNVSTLELGDSALYLCASSLSPGGPEAFFGQGTRLTVV.

V gene TRBV7-7 combines with J gene TRBJ2-5; TRBD2 agrees at 7 bases. The ends lost 1 base at V and 1 base at J; junction bases unmatched: 9. Germline lookup yields CDR1 SSHAT and CDR2 FNYEAQ (reference sequence). The CDR3 runs to 17 residues. The CDR3 here is CASSLGRLTSSQETQYF. The CDR3 DNA sequence: TGTGCCAGCAGCTTAGGTCGGCTGACTAGCTCCCAAGAGACCCAGTACTTC. The complete variable domain, with remaining parts taken from reference TRBV7-7 and TRBJ2-5, reads GAGVSQSPRYKVTKRGQDVTLRCDPISSHATLYWYQQALGQGPEFLTYFNYEAQPDKSGLPSDRFSAERPEGSISTLTIQRTEQRDSAMYRCASSLGRLTSSQETQYFGPGTRLLVL.

This clonotype was counted only a few times. The chain combines TRBV27 with TRBJ1-6; no clear D. Germline-derived CDR1 and CDR2 are MNHEY and SMNVEV (reference sequence). V lost 1 base and J 6 bases, leaving 10 bases between the germline ends. This CDR3 has 15 amino acids. The CDR3 DNA reads TGTGCCAGCAGTTTATATCCGGTCCTTAATTCACCCCTCCACTTT. Its protein product is CASSLYPVLNSPLHF.

The gene calls are TRBV6-2 or TRBV6-3 and TRBJ1-1, with D possibly TRBD1 on 6 matching bases. The CDR3 is 12 amino acids. V lost 5 bases and J lost 5, with 9 bases in between. Germline loops: CDR1 MNHEY, CDR2 SVGEGT. CDR3 sequence (DNA): TGTGCCAGCAGTCGGGGGCGAACTGAAGCTTTCTTT. It encodes CASSRGRTEAFF.

The chain is built from TRBV2 and TRBJ1-6; the D gene is possibly TRBD1 (5 bases). CDR1 is SNHLY and CDR2 is FYNNEI in the germline V gene. The CDR3 totals 20 residues. The V end was cut by 6 bases, the J end by 0 bases, with 24 bases between. The CDR3 loop is CASRPSWGRPLLSYNSPLHF. CDR3 DNA: TGTGCCAGCAGGCCCAGTTGGGGACGGCCCTTGCTCTCCTATAATTCACCCCTCCACTTT. The variable domain in full, with the rest retrieved from reference TRBV2 and TRBJ1-6, is EPEVTQTPSHQVTQMGQEVILRCVPISNHLYFYWYRQILGQKVEFLVSFYNNEISEKSEIFDDQFSVERPDGSNFTLKIRSTKLEDSAMYFCASRPSWGRPLLSYNSPLHFGNGTRLTVT.

V gene TRBV20-1 combines with J gene TRBJ2-7, with 7 positions matching TRBD1. Germline V lookup: CDR1 DFQATT, CDR2 SNEGSKA (reference sequence). Trimming took 2 bases from V and 2 from J; bases not matched to a gene: 3. The CDR3 totals 13 residues. The CDR3 region is CSARRGQTYEQYF. As DNA, the CDR3 is TGCAGTGCTAGAAGGGGACAGACCTACGAGCAGTACTTC.

The chain uses TRBV15 and TRBJ2-1, with TRBD2 matching over 9 bases. CDR1 LNHNV and CDR2 YYDKDF come from the germline V gene (reference sequence). This CDR3 is 21 amino acids long. The J segment lost 3 bases and the V segment lost 1 base, leaving 19 bases of the junction unmatched. The CDR3 nucleotides read TGTGCCACCAGCAGAGTGGACCTAGCGGGGTATCGGGGATCGGGCTACAATGAGCAGTTCTTC. Residues: CATSRVDLAGYRGSGYNEQFF.

This clonotype was seen a few times. The rearrangement uses TRBV7-2 and TRBJ1-1; D remains unclear. In germline, CDR1 is SGHTA, CDR2 FQGNSA. Trimming shortened V by 1 base and J by 3 bases, and 9 bases separated the two germline ends. This CDR3 is built from 14 residues. CDR3 residues: CASSLGRTYTEAFF. For the CDR3, the DNA is TGTGCCAGCAGCTTAGGCAGAACTTACACTGAAGCTTTCTTT.

This clonotype was seen more than once but under ten times. The chain combines TRBV11-2 with TRBJ2-2; 8 bases fit TRBD2. The CDR3 totals 14 residues. Germline CDR1 is SGHAT and CDR2 is FQNNGV. Unmatched junction bases numbered 3, after V lost 7 bases and J lost 2 bases. In nucleotides, the CDR3 is TGTGCCAGCAACGGGGGGGTAAACACCGGGGAGCTGTTTTTT. Translation gives CASNGGVNTGELFF.

This chain connects TRBV7-9 to TRBJ2-7; TRBD2 agrees at 8 bases. The germline CDR1 and CDR2 sequences are SEHNR and FQNEAQ (reference sequence). This CDR3 region has 15 residues. Trimming took 1 base from V and 1 from J; bases not matched to a gene: 3. CDR3 protein: CASSLGLAISYEQYF. The CDR3 DNA reads as TGTGCCAGCAGCTTAGGACTAGCGATTTCCTACGAGCAGTACTTC.

This clonotype was counted between two and nine times. This sequence joins TRBV6-1 and TRBJ1-2, with D uncertain. Germline V gene data show CDR1 as MNHNS and CDR2 as SASEGT. Between the trimmed V and J ends, which lost 6 bases and 3 bases, there was a span of 14 bases. The CDR3 extends over 14 amino acids. The CDR3 bases are TGTGCCAGCAGCCCAGGCAGAGCTTACTATGGCTACACCTTC. The encoded protein is CASSPGRAYYGYTF.

The genes are TRBV7-9 and TRBJ1-2, with TRBD1 identical over 7 bases. Germline V gene sequence: CDR1 SEHNR, CDR2 FQNEAQ (reference sequence). This CDR3 has 16 amino acids. V shed 4 bases, J shed 6 bases, and the junction held 14 bases outside the gene matches. The CDR3 sequence: CASSSTGIRRGDGYTF. CDR3 DNA: TGTGCCAGCAGCTCGACAGGGATACGAAGAGGTGATGGCTACACCTTC.

The table lists this clonotype with a few counts. The V call is TRBV18, the J call TRBJ1-1, with 8 positions matching TRBD1. Germline assignment: CDR1 KGHSH and CDR2 LQKENI. V trimming: 4 bases; J trimming: 0 bases; junction bases outside the gene matches: 7. The CDR3 runs 16 residues. As DNA, the CDR3 is TGTGCCAGCTCACTTGGGACAGGTAACTTGAACACTGAAGCTTTCTTT. Translated: CASSLGTGNLNTEAFF.

Only a few counts were recorded for this clonotype. The gene calls are TRBV27 and TRBJ1-3; D is perhaps TRBD1 (5 bases). The ends were cut back, 6 bases at V and 0 bases at J, with 12 bases in the middle. There are 15 residues in the CDR3. The germline gives CDR1 MNHEY, CDR2 SMNVEV (reference sequence). In nucleotides, the CDR3 is TGTGCCAGCAGAACTACAGGCGCCTCTGGAAACACCATATATTTT. It translates to CASRTTGASGNTIYF.

This clonotype was counted only a few times. V usage is TRBV30 and J usage is TRBJ2-3; maybe TRBD2 (7 bases). V lost 5 bases and J lost 0, with 12 bases in between. There are 14 residues in the CDR3. Germline CDR1 reads GTSNPN; CDR2 reads SVGIG (reference sequence). CDR3 region: CAWRGAISTDTQYF. In DNA, the CDR3 is TGTGCCTGGCGGGGGGCCATTAGCACAGATACGCAGTATTTT.

The chain uses TRBV6-4 and TRBJ1-2, with D unclear. The germline gives CDR1 MRHNA, CDR2 SNTAGT. There are 13 residues in the CDR3. The ends were cut back, 6 bases at V and 8 bases at J, with 16 bases in the middle. The CDR3 is CASSDRSAWGYTF. In DNA, the CDR3 is TGTGCCAGCAGCGACCGCTCGGCCTGGGGCTACACCTTC.

V is TRBV6-1 and J is TRBJ2-3; tentative D call: TRBD1 (6 bases). Looked up from germline, CDR1 is MNHNS and CDR2 is SASEGT. Deletions cut 5 bases from V and 5 bases from J, with 11 bases between. The CDR3 consists of 13 residues. CDR3 region: CASSRTVRDTQYF. The CDR3, as DNA: TGTGCCAGCAGTCGGACAGTTAGAGATACGCAGTATTTT.

The genes are TRBV20-1 and TRBJ2-7; D possibly uses TRBD1 or TRBD2 (5 bases each). Germline-derived CDR1 and CDR2 are DFQATT and SNEGSKA (reference sequence). The CDR3 is 15 residues long. Trimming shortened V by 0 bases and J by 7 bases, and 19 bases separated the two germline ends. The CDR3 bases are TGCAGTGCTAGAGATTTTAGACGAGGGGTGGGGGAGCAGTACTTC. As protein: CSARDFRRGVGEQYF.

The genes are TRBV20-1 and TRBJ1-1; no firm D call. Germline CDR1 DFQATT, CDR2 SNEGSKA (reference sequence). V was clipped by 0 bases and J by 0 bases, with 8 bases between them. CDR3 length equals 14 residues. CDR3 nucleotide sequence: TGCAGTGCTAGAGACAGACATGTGAACACTGAAGCTTTCTTT. Its protein product is CSARDRHVNTEAFF.